This T cell receptor (beta chain) was identified during a study of glioma-infiltrating T cells. This CDR3 has 13 residues. Trimming removed 3 bases from V and 5 bases from J, with 8 bases in between. Germline lookup yields CDR1 MDHEN and CDR2 SYDVKM. This clonotype was counted ten times or more. Its cognate antigen is unknown. The iRepertoire nested amplicon-rescue multiplex PCR amplified TCR alpha and beta CDR3s from RNA. For one-step reverse transcription and amplification, roughly 95-450 ng of tissue mRNA or PBMC total RNA was used. TCRdb analysed the multiplex PCR reads with MiXCR anew, one entry per CDR3 protein. This sample has over 100,000 distinct CDR3 sequences, with 25% to 30% found just once. Study-level results: Tissue-blood divergence was below expectation in non-neoplastic patients, above in gliomas. Only very few CDR3 sequences appeared in both tissue and blood.

This sequence originates from a human donor with low-grade glioma or glioblastoma, undergoing nonglioma brain surgery, or in good health (not recorded which). The V gene is TRBV28, the J gene TRBJ1-5, with TRBD1 as a possible D gene (5 bases). Sequencing was performed on glioma tissue, nonneoplastic brain tissue, or PBMCs (not recorded which). The chain's CDR3 is CASSLTAYQPQHF. The DNA for the CDR3 is TGTGCCAGCAGTTTGACAGCTTATCAGCCCCAGCATTTT.